The T cell receptor beta chain under discussion was sequenced for a study of blood T cell repertoires in COVID-19. Clones were sequenced by immunoSEQ multiplex PCR, and TCRdb holds only the in-frame ones, with some missing. The table has more than 200,000 clones, approximately 89% seen once. CDR1 and CDR2 from the germline V gene are GTSNPN and SVGIG (reference sequence). CDR3 size: 15 residues. The trim removed 2 bases at V and 6 bases at J, leaving 10 bases unmatched. J is TRBJ2-7 and V is TRBV30, with 10 bases identical to TRBD1. This receptor was identified in a woman in her twenties or thirties who had been exposed to COVID-19. Material: PBMCs or T cells enriched from blood (not recorded which). The CDR3 nucleotides are TGTGCCTGGAGTCACCCCGGGACAGGGGTTTTCGAGCAGTACTTC. Translation: CAWSHPGTGVFEQYF.